Following are 26 T cell receptor beta chains from one sample sequenced in a study of T cell responses to AZD1222 COVID-19 vaccine. Profiling relied on immunoSEQ multiplex PCR, and the TCRdb table lists in-frame clones only, not all of them. The sample lists some 110,000 clones, around 90% occurring once. Sequences were derived from peripheral blood, sampled on day 0 of AZD1222 vaccination. These receptors were obtained from an adult in good health.

The chain combines TRBV19 with TRBJ2-1; possibly TRBD1 for D (5 bases). The V gene lost 2 bases and the J gene lost 5 bases, with 10 bases spanning the gap. CDR1 LNHDA and CDR2 SQIVND come from the germline V gene (reference sequence). The length of the CDR3 is 14 residues. This CDR3 is CASSIRGRNNEQFF. Written as DNA, the CDR3 is TGTGCCAGTAGTATAAGGGGCCGGAACAATGAGCAGTTCTTC. Looking up the rest from reference TRBV19 and TRBJ2-1 gives the full variable domain: DGGITQSPKYLFRKEGQNVTLSCEQNLNHDAMYWYRQDPGQGLRLIYYSQIVNDFQKGDIAEGYSVSREKKESFPLTVTSAQKNPTAFYLCASSIRGRNNEQFFGPGTRLTVL.

The chain links TRBV5-1 to TRBJ2-6; 7 bases align to TRBD1. The germline gives CDR1 SGHRS, CDR2 YFSETQ. This CDR3 is built from 18 residues. Trimming cost V 6 bases and J 0 bases; bases outside gene matches: 12. The CDR3 bases are TGCGCCAGCATCGAAGGGGGACAGATAACCTCTGGGGCCAACGTCCTGACTTTC. It encodes CASIEGGQITSGANVLTF.

The V gene is TRBV24-1, the J gene TRBJ1-5; D gene uncertain. From germline, CDR1 is KGHDR and CDR2 SFDVKD. The V end was cut by 0 bases, the J end by 1 base, with 3 bases between. The CDR3 contains 14 residues. CDR3 bases: TGTGCCACCAGTGATTTGGACAGCAATCAGCCCCAGCATTTT. Translated, it gives CATSDLDSNQPQHF.

The chain has TRBV4-2 and TRBJ2-1; the match to TRBD2 covers 10 bases. The CDR3 is 17 amino acids. J gave up 5 bases and V 1 base, and 8 bases lay outside the gene matches. Germline CDR1 reads LGHNA; CDR2 reads YNFKEQ. The CDR3 is CASSQVSGLAANNEQFF. DNA of the CDR3: TGTGCCAGCAGCCAAGTCTCCGGACTAGCGGCAAACAATGAGCAGTTCTTC.

This chain connects TRBV7-9 to TRBJ2-1; no reliable D call. This CDR3 region has 12 residues. The germline gives CDR1 SEHNR, CDR2 FQNEAQ (reference sequence). Trimming took off 5 bases at V and 3 bases at J, with 5 bases between the two ends. CDR3 in DNA: TGTGCCAGCAGCCTTAGCTACAATGAGCAGTTCTTC. Amino acids: CASSLSYNEQFF.

V is TRBV4-2 and J is TRBJ2-6; 7 bases match TRBD1. Losses at the gene ends were 9 bases for V and 0 bases for J; bases not matched to a gene: 11. Germline lookup yields CDR1 LGHNA and CDR2 YNFKEQ. This CDR3 spans 17 amino acids. CDR3 sequence (DNA): TGTGCCAGTTCGCCGGGACAGACGAGCTCTGGGGCCAACGTCCTGACTTTC. Its translation is CASSPGQTSSGANVLTF.

The DNA of the CDR3 is TGTGCCAGCAGCCCGGGGGGGTCCGGACTTGGGAAGCAGTTCTTC. Translation: CASSPGGSGLGKQFF. The rearrangement joins TRBV5-4 to TRBJ2-1, with 8 nucleotides matching TRBD2. The germline V gene has CDR1 SGHNT and CDR2 YYREEE (reference sequence). The junction had 14 bases not matched to a gene; V was cut back by 4 bases and J by 11 bases. The CDR3 covers 15 residues.

The chain recombines TRBV15 with TRBJ1-1; a possible D gene is TRBD1 (5 bases). This CDR3 is 13 amino acids long. Per the germline V gene, CDR1 is LNHNV and CDR2 is YYDKDF (reference sequence). With 5 bases removed from V and 1 base from J, the gap between germline ends came to 8 bases. CDR3 sequence (DNA): TGTGCCACCAGCCTTGACAGGAACACTGAAGCTTTCTTT. Encoded protein: CATSLDRNTEAFF.

The chain uses TRBV27 and TRBJ2-5; 15 bases line up with TRBD2. Trimming at V came to 5 bases and at J to 9 bases, leaving 22 bases not matched to a gene. The CDR3 has 20 residues. CDR1 is MNHEY, CDR2 SMNVEV, per germline (reference sequence). CDR3 sequence: CASSPLNGTSGGHLTSPQYF. The CDR3 coding sequence is TGTGCCAGCAGTCCTTTAAACGGGACTAGCGGGGGGCATCTGACAAGCCCCCAGTACTTC.

This chain connects TRBV4-1 to TRBJ1-4, with D perhaps matching TRBD1 (5 bases). Germline V gives CDR1 MGHRA, CDR2 YSYEKL. V lost 11 bases to trimming and J lost 3 bases, with 25 bases between them. The CDR3 is made up of 17 amino acids. CDR3 nucleotide sequence: TGCGCCTCCTCCCTGAATGGCGGGGGTCTCCCTAATGAAAAACTGTTTTTT. It translates to CASSLNGGGLPNEKLFF.

Comments on this clone: Its ends do not fully match the called genes, so a read error is possible. The chain couples TRBV6-5 to TRBJ1-1, with D perhaps TRBD1 (5 bases). This CDR3 is built from 14 residues. Germline V gene sequence: CDR1 MNHEY, CDR2 SVGAGI. The CDR3 protein is CASRPMGENPEAFF. Written as DNA, the CDR3 is TGTGCCAGCAGACCAATGGGGGAGAACCCTGAAGCTTTCTTT.

J is TRBJ2-1 and V is TRBV3-1 (or the pseudogene TRBV3-2); D is possibly TRBD2 (6 bases). V lost 4 bases and J 13 bases, leaving 17 bases between the germline ends. This CDR3 region has 13 residues. Per germline, CDR1 LGHDT and CDR2 YNNKEL (reference sequence). The CDR3 DNA follows: TGTGCCAGCAGCCCCTCCGGAGGGTTGGTCCAGTTCTTC. Its translation is CASSPSGGLVQFF.

This clone was counted a few times. V is TRBV1 and J is TRBJ2-7; the D call in the table, TRBD1, was not verified against the DNA. TRBV1 is a known pseudogene. The CDR3 has 18 residues. CDR3 sequence: CTSSQADSPRWVYYEQYF. Here the CDR3 DNA reads TGCACCAGCAGCCAAGCCGACAGTCCGCGGTGGGTCTACTACGAGCAGTACTTC.

V usage is TRBV15 and J usage is TRBJ2-7; TRBD1 aligns across 8 bases. Germline CDR1 is LNHNV and CDR2 is YYDKDF (reference sequence). The CDR3 extends over 16 amino acids. The V segment lost 1 base and the J segment 0 bases; nucleotides outside the gene matches: 5. The CDR3 is CATSRGETGASYEQYF. The CDR3 region has the DNA TGTGCCACCAGCAGAGGGGAGACAGGGGCCTCCTACGAGCAGTACTTC.

The V gene is TRBV21-1, the J gene TRBJ2-2; the DNA was not used to check the table's D call, TRBD2. TRBV21-1 is deemed a pseudogene. This CDR3 spans 15 amino acids. DNA of the CDR3: TGTGCCAGCAGCAAGGGAGGAGTAAACACCGGGGAGCTGTTTTTT. This gives the protein CASSKGGVNTGELFF.

This clone is a singleton in its sample. V usage is TRBV7-2 and J usage is TRBJ1-3, with unresolved D. V lost 5 bases and J lost 0, with 11 bases in between. The germline V gene encodes CDR1 SGHTA and CDR2 FQGNSA. The CDR3 covers 15 residues. For the CDR3, the DNA is TGTGCCAGCAGCCGTTCTCACCTCTCTGGAAACACCATATATTTT. Its protein is CASSRSHLSGNTIYF. Using reference TRBV7-2 and TRBJ1-3 for the parts outside the CDR3, the full variable domain is GAGVSQSPSNKVTEKGKDVELRCDPISGHTALYWYRQSLGQGLEFLIYFQGNSAPDKSGLPSDRFSAERTGGSVSTLTIQRTQQEDSAVYLCASSRSHLSGNTIYFGEGSWLTVV.

The chain is built from TRBV5-4 and TRBJ1-6; 7 bases are a match to TRBD1. The germline CDR1 and CDR2 sequences are SGHNT and YYREEE (reference sequence). The CDR3 extends over 14 amino acids. V was clipped by 10 bases and J by 6 bases; unmatched bases: 10. CDR3 region: CAGWDSPSNSPLHF. The DNA of the CDR3 is TGTGCCGGCTGGGACAGTCCGTCTAATTCACCCCTCCACTTT.

CDR3 nucleotides: TGTGCCAGCAGTCCGGGACAGGGAAGAAACACCATATATTTT. It codes for CASSPGQGRNTIYF. This chain connects TRBV28 to TRBJ1-3; 9 nucleotides agree with TRBD1. This CDR3 has 14 residues. V gave up 5 bases and J gave up 5 bases; unmatched junction bases: 4. Germline assignment: CDR1 MDHEN and CDR2 SYDVKM.

This clone was detected once. This chain joins TRBV6-5 and TRBJ2-1; 8 nucleotides align to TRBD2. Trimming cost V 6 bases and J 7 bases; bases outside gene matches: 8. The CDR3 consists of 14 residues. Germline CDR1 reads MNHEY; CDR2 reads SVGAGI. CDR3 DNA sequence: TGTGCCAGCAGCTCCGGGACTAGTAAGAATGAGCAGTTCTTC. It specifies CASSSGTSKNEQFF.

The V and J genes are TRBV7-2 and TRBJ1-1; D gene ambiguous. With 5 bases removed from V and 0 bases from J, the gap between germline ends came to 7 bases. In germline, CDR1 is SGHTA, CDR2 FQGNSA. CDR3 size: 13 residues. The DNA for the CDR3 is TGTGCCAGCAGCCCTGGTATGAACACTGAAGCTTTCTTT. It yields the protein CASSPGMNTEAFF.

The V gene is TRBV10-3, the J gene TRBJ1-5; D possibly corresponds to TRBD1 (6 bases). The CDR3 is made up of 15 amino acids. Germline values: CDR1 ENHRY, CDR2 SYGVKD. The V gene lost 3 bases and the J gene lost 1 base, with 10 bases spanning the gap. CDR3 DNA: TGTGCCATCAGTGAATCAGGGGAGAGCAATCAGCCCCAGCATTTT. It specifies CAISESGESNQPQHF.

The rearrangement uses TRBV7-8 and TRBJ1-2, with 9 nucleotides matching TRBD1. Trimming removed 4 bases from V and 4 bases from J; junction bases left unmatched: 10. Germline CDR1 reads SGHVS; CDR2 reads FQNEAQ. There are 16 residues in the CDR3. CDR3 amino acids: CASSSKPGQGLYGYTF. The CDR3 bases are TGTGCCAGCAGCTCGAAACCGGGACAGGGACTCTATGGCTACACCTTC.

The sample holds one count of this clone. The chain has TRBV28 and TRBJ1-2; TRBD1 might be the D (5 bases). CDR1 and CDR2 from the germline V gene are MDHEN and SYDVKM. Trimming left V 7 bases short and J 4 bases short, with 13 bases between. The CDR3 extends over 13 amino acids. DNA of the CDR3: TGTGCCAGCATCCCGACAGCTTTCTATGGCTACACCTTC. Its protein is CASIPTAFYGYTF.

The rearrangement links TRBV5-1 to TRBJ1-6; 9 bases agree with TRBD1. This CDR3 region has 17 residues. The trim removed 4 bases at V and 6 bases at J, leaving 11 bases unmatched. The germline CDR1 and CDR2 sequences are SGHRS and YFSETQ. As DNA, the CDR3 is TGCGCCAGCAGCGCACATACAGGGGGCTTAGGTAATTCACCCCTCCACTTT. Protein: CASSAHTGGLGNSPLHF.

The gene calls are TRBV14 and TRBJ2-7; 7 bases map to TRBD2. Trimming at V came to 4 bases and at J to 4 bases, leaving 13 bases not matched to a gene. This CDR3 has 16 residues. The V gene's germline CDR1 is SGHDN and CDR2 FVKESK. The CDR3 coding sequence is TGTGCCAGCAGCCCTAAGGGGCTAGCGGCCCTATACGAGCAGTACTTC. Translated: CASSPKGLAALYEQYF.

This chain uses TRBV6-1 with TRBJ1-4; D is undetermined. The germline V gene has CDR1 MNHNS and CDR2 SASEGT. The V and J ends lost 2 bases and 4 bases respectively, with 14 bases between them. The CDR3 consists of 16 residues. For the CDR3, the DNA is TGTGCCAGCAGTGAACAAGGGCAGGCGCTTAATGAAAAACTGTTTTTT. Protein sequence: CASSEQGQALNEKLFF.